The following is a TCR beta chain sequence with its context. The antigen remains unidentified. This specimen belongs to a study of cytomegalovirus exposure and HLA in healthy donors. Study as a whole: An earlier analysis identified 110 million or so unique TCR beta sequences in 150 million to 200 million T cells.

V was trimmed by 2 bases and J by 8 bases, leaving 16 bases between them. The germline V gene has CDR1 SGDLS and CDR2 YYNGEE. The CDR3 loop spans 14 amino acids. Primers: 60 Vbeta forward and 13 Jbeta reverse. Assay used: immunoSEQ multiplex PCR; TCRdb lists only in-frame clones, some missing. The sample lists 65,000 to 90,000 clones, 78% occurring once. Study-level points and caveats: A previous analysis found most TCR beta V segments productive roughly 87% or roughly 30% of the time. There were reportedly fewer N-insertions in an Asian-associated ancestry cluster than the roughly 700-donor mean, in a later analysis.

The rearrangement uses TRBV9 and TRBJ1-1, with D possibly being TRBD1 (6 bases). The specimen was PBMCs. This receptor was taken from a woman in her 40s in good health and CMV-seropositive. The CDR3 loop is CASSVLGGAREAFF. For the CDR3, the DNA is TGTGCCAGCAGCGTCCTTGGGGGGGCTCGGGAAGCTTTCTTT.